A single sample gave rise to the 21 T cell receptor beta chains below, sequenced in a study of cytomegalovirus exposure and HLA in healthy donors. Primers included in the PCR were 60 Vbeta and 13 Jbeta primers. Repertoires were generated with immunoSEQ multiplex PCR, while TCRdb's copy carries only in-frame clones and drops some. The repertoire holds about 160,000 clones, with almost 80% as singletons. What was sequenced was PBMCs. All receptors derive from a woman aged 50 to 60 in good health and CMV-seropositive.

The V and J genes are TRBV10-3 and TRBJ2-5; 14 nucleotides line up with TRBD2. V dropped 4 bases and J dropped 5; count of bases not matched to a gene: 6. The germline V gene has CDR1 ENHRY and CDR2 SYGVKD. This CDR3 region has 16 residues. CDR3 protein: CAISATSGRGLETQYF. For the CDR3, the DNA is TGTGCCATCAGTGCGACTAGCGGGAGGGGGTTGGAGACCCAGTACTTC.

CDR3 nucleotides: TGCGCCAGCAGCCCGGACAGGGCTTATAATTCACCCCTCCACTTT. Translated, it gives CASSPDRAYNSPLHF. The chain joins TRBV4-3 to TRBJ1-6, with TRBD1 matching over 8 bases. From germline, CDR1 is LGHNA and CDR2 YSLEER. The CDR3 loop spans 15 amino acids. The trim removed 4 bases at V and 4 bases at J, leaving 3 bases unmatched.

The V call is TRBV4-3, the J call TRBJ1-6, with 8 bases lining up with TRBD1. The germline V gene has CDR1 LGHNA and CDR2 YSLEER. There are 16 residues in the CDR3. V shed 4 bases, J shed 5 bases, and the junction held 7 bases outside the gene matches. CDR3 sequence reads: CASSLHGQGNNSPLHF. DNA of the CDR3: TGCGCCAGCAGCCTCCACGGACAGGGCAATAATTCACCCCTCCACTTT.

The chain links TRBV5-1 to TRBJ2-7; TRBD1 matches at 8 bases. Losses at the gene ends were 4 bases for V and 4 bases for J; bases not matched to a gene: 10. The germline V gene has CDR1 SGHRS and CDR2 YFSETQ. This CDR3 region has 15 residues. The CDR3 reads CASSLSTGAGYEQYF. CDR3 DNA: TGCGCCAGCAGCCTCTCGACAGGGGCCGGTTACGAGCAGTACTTC.

This clone was detected only once. This sequence joins TRBV7-2 and TRBJ2-5; 14 bases line up with TRBD2. The V gene's germline CDR1 is SGHTA and CDR2 FQGNSA. The V segment lost 0 bases and the J segment 1 base; nucleotides outside the gene matches: 10. The CDR3 covers 20 residues. CDR3 coding DNA: TGTGCCAGCAGCTTAGCCCCGACTAGCGGGGGGGCAGGACCCCAAGAGACCCAGTACTTC. Translated, it gives CASSLAPTSGGAGPQETQYF.

This rearrangement joins TRBV6-1 to TRBJ1-1, with 11 bases that match TRBD1. The trim removed 8 bases at V and 3 bases at J, leaving 5 bases unmatched. Per the germline V gene, CDR1 is MNHNS and CDR2 is SASEGT. This CDR3 spans 14 amino acids. DNA of the CDR3: TGTGCCAGCGGGACAGGGGGATCGTACACTGAAGCTTTCTTT. The encoded protein is CASGTGGSYTEAFF.

The chain uses TRBV11-2 and TRBJ1-2; no clear D. The CDR3 sequence is 16 residues long. With 0 bases removed from V and 4 bases from J, the gap between germline ends came to 15 bases. Germline loops: CDR1 SGHAT, CDR2 FQNNGV. This chain's CDR3 is CASSLDLGPLFYGYTF. DNA of the CDR3: TGTGCCAGCAGCTTAGATCTGGGCCCTCTATTCTATGGCTACACCTTC.

V usage is TRBV7-9 and J usage is TRBJ2-4; D remains ambiguous. Germline V CDR1 and CDR2: SEHNR, FQNEAQ (reference sequence). V was shortened by 8 bases and J by 0 bases, with 5 bases between the two germline ends. CDR3 length: 12 residues. The CDR3 nucleotides read TGTGCCAGCTCCTTAGCCAAAAACATTCAGTACTTC. It codes for CASSLAKNIQYF.

This sequence joins TRBV28 and TRBJ1-3, with a tentative D call TRBD1 (6 bases). Between the trimmed V and J ends, which lost 6 bases and 4 bases, there was a span of 16 bases. Germline V gene data show CDR1 as MDHEN and CDR2 as SYDVKM. There are 15 residues in the CDR3. CDR3 amino acids: CASSLRTAQGNTIYF. For the CDR3, the DNA is TGTGCCAGCAGCCTAAGGACAGCCCAGGGAAACACCATATATTTT.

The chain recombines TRBV6-5 with TRBJ2-5, with 9 bases aligning to TRBD1. V lost 6 bases to trimming and J lost 6 bases; unmatched junction nucleotides: 8. Germline V CDR1 and CDR2: MNHEY, SVGAGI. The CDR3 contains 14 residues. DNA of the CDR3: TGTGCCAGCAGAACCATGACAGGGGGTAAGACCCAGTACTTC. This translates into CASRTMTGGKTQYF.

The CDR3 protein is CASSYNLAGGPTDTQYF. In nucleotides, the CDR3 is TGTGCCAGCAGCTATAATCTAGCGGGGGGGCCGACAGATACGCAGTATTTT. V is TRBV7-2 and J is TRBJ2-3, with TRBD2 identical over 12 bases. This CDR3 region has 17 residues. The V and J ends lost 4 bases and 3 bases, in that order; junction bases with no gene match: 8. From germline, CDR1 is SGHTA and CDR2 FQGNSA.

The chain joins TRBV11-2 to TRBJ2-7, with a possible D match to TRBD1 (6 bases). V lost 1 base and J 2 bases, leaving 18 bases between the germline ends. This CDR3 spans 17 amino acids. Germline V gives CDR1 SGHAT, CDR2 FQNNGV. The CDR3 DNA reads TGTGCCAGCAGCTTAGGTCGCGACAGGACCTACGCCTACGAGCAGTACTTC. It encodes CASSLGRDRTYAYEQYF.

This clone came up a few times. This sequence joins TRBV29-1 and TRBJ1-5, with a tentative D call TRBD1 (6 bases). CDR1 and CDR2 from the germline V gene are SQVTM and ANQGSEA. This CDR3 comprises 14 residues. Trimming stripped 3 bases from V and 4 bases from J, with 13 bases between. CDR3 residues: CSVDSGDGNQPQHF. CDR3 nucleotide sequence: TGCAGCGTTGATTCAGGGGATGGAAATCAGCCCCAGCATTTT.

The rearrangement joins TRBV7-2 to TRBJ1-4; D is perhaps TRBD1 (5 bases). Trimming cost V 7 bases and J 7 bases, with 16 bases left between them. The CDR3 contains 14 residues. Per germline, CDR1 SGHTA and CDR2 FQGNSA. The CDR3 DNA reads as TGTGCCAGCACCACGGGCTCCCAGGGTGAAAAACTGTTTTTT. The encoded protein is CASTTGSQGEKLFF. Variable domain in full (rest from reference TRBV7-2 and TRBJ1-4): GAGVSQSPSNKVTEKGKDVELRCDPISGHTALYWYRQSLGQGLEFLIYFQGNSAPDKSGLPSDRFSAERTGGSVSTLTIQRTQQEDSAVYLCASTTGSQGEKLFFGSGTQLSVL.

This clone was seen more than once but under ten times. This sequence joins TRBV4-1 and TRBJ2-5, with a possible D match to TRBD2 (5 bases). The CDR3 totals 17 residues. The V and J ends lost 1 base and 5 bases respectively, with 20 bases between them. The germline V gene encodes CDR1 MGHRA and CDR2 YSYEKL. Here the CDR3 DNA reads TGCGCCAGCAGCCAAGGCGCCGAGGGCCTTACCTATGAGACCCAGTACTTC. Translation gives CASSQGAEGLTYETQYF.

V usage is TRBV30 and J usage is TRBJ1-5; perhaps TRBD1 as D (6 bases). Germline values: CDR1 GTSNPN, CDR2 SVGIG (reference sequence). The V end was cut by 3 bases, the J end by 6 bases, with 12 bases between. This CDR3 has 13 amino acids. CDR3 DNA sequence: TGTGCCTGGAGGGCAGGGGCGTTTCAGCCCCAGCATTTT. This encodes CAWRAGAFQPQHF.

The rearrangement joins TRBV23-1 to TRBJ1-2, with TRBD1 identical over 11 bases. TRBV23-1 is recorded as an ORF, its role being uncertain. Unmatched junction bases numbered 7, after V lost 0 bases and J lost 4 bases. The CDR3 is made up of 17 amino acids. The chain's CDR3 is CASSQSRDRGKVYGYTF. The CDR3 coding sequence is TGCGCCAGCAGTCAATCCCGGGACAGGGGGAAAGTCTATGGCTACACCTTC.

The chain combines TRBV6-6 with TRBJ2-7; D unclear. CDR1 MNHNY and CDR2 SVGAGI come from the germline V gene (reference sequence). Deletions cut 8 bases from V and 1 base from J, with 21 bases between. CDR3 length: 16 residues. The CDR3 loop is CASLPVGDSLSYEQYF. The CDR3 coding sequence is TGTGCCAGCCTCCCCGTGGGCGATTCTCTTTCCTACGAGCAGTACTTC.

This chain joins TRBV25-1 and TRBJ2-7, with TRBD2 identical over 8 bases. The CDR3 runs 13 residues. V lost 7 bases to trimming and J lost 3 bases; unmatched junction nucleotides: 5. CDR1 and CDR2 from the germline V gene are MGHDK and SYGVNS. DNA for the CDR3: TGTGCCAGCACCGTCGGGGGGGGCTACGAGCAGTACTTC. It yields the protein CASTVGGGYEQYF.

The gene calls are TRBV28 and TRBJ1-1; D unresolved. Germline CDR1 reads MDHEN; CDR2 reads SYDVKM. The CDR3 contains 11 residues. The V end was cut by 7 bases, the J end by 1 base, with 4 bases between. DNA for the CDR3: TGTGCCAGCATTAGGAACACTGAAGCTTTCTTT. Its translation is CASIRNTEAFF.

This clone showed up just a few times. The rearrangement uses TRBV11-2 and TRBJ2-2; 8 bases agree with TRBD1. Losses at the gene ends were 4 bases for V and 6 bases for J; bases not matched to a gene: 10. Germline V gene lookup returns CDR1 SGHAT and CDR2 FQNNGV. The CDR3 is 16 residues long. DNA of the CDR3: TGTGCCAGCAGCTCGCCAAGGACAGGGAGGCCCGGGGAGCTGTTTTTT. As protein: CASSSPRTGRPGELFF.